The source of this T cell receptor beta chain is a study of blood T cells in healthy people across ages. V lost 3 bases and J lost 5; bases outside the gene matches: 9. The CDR3 runs 15 residues. Germline values: CDR1 SEHNR, CDR2 FQNEAQ (reference sequence). The second PCR ran 7 to 11 cycles with a sample-barcoded 5' primer and J-beta primers. Each CDR3 protein gets one entry after TCRdb re-called the 5' RACE reads with MiXCR. Of around 1,000,000 distinct CDR3 sequences listed, approximately 25% were seen once; the top ten hold about 0.72%. These data were likewise used in another study, on T cells of mothers and their children. That publication notes: Samples were provided by three healthy Caucasian mothers and their six children. Researchers put all of the extracted RNA into cDNA synthesis, using roughly 1.5 ug per 15 ul.

The sequenced sample consisted of blood. This TCR was recovered from a girl between 2 and 10 years old in good health. The gene calls are TRBV7-9 and TRBJ1-1; the match to TRBD1 covers 7 bases. Here the CDR3 DNA reads TGTGCCAGCAGCTTCCAACAGGGGATGGAGACTGAAGCTTTCTTT. It encodes CASSFQQGMETEAFF. Complete variable domain (other parts from reference TRBV7-9 and TRBJ1-1): DTGVSQNPRHKITKRGQNVTFRCDPISEHNRLYWYRQTLGQGPEFLTYFQNEAQLEKSRLLSDRFSAERPKGSFSTLEIQRTEQGDSAMYLCASSFQQGMETEAFFGQGTRLTVV.